This entry concerns a single T cell receptor (beta chain). This sample was included in a study of T cell changes during pregnancy in multiple sclerosis. Deletions cut 7 bases from V and 0 bases from J, with 24 bases between. In germline, CDR1 is MDHEN, CDR2 SYDVKM. This CDR3 has 19 amino acids. Sequencing used immunoSEQ multiplex PCR; TCRdb keeps in-frame clones, though not all of them. The sample carries about 60,000 clones, about 90% recorded once. Sequenced material: peripheral blood, taken in the first trimester of pregnancy. The TCR sequence derives from a female donor with multiple sclerosis, enrolled in a pregnancy study. This chain connects TRBV28 to TRBJ1-4; D gene uncertain. CDR3 in amino acids: CASTPFKSVARATNEKLFF. CDR3 bases: TGTGCCAGCACCCCATTTAAAAGCGTCGCGAGGGCAACTAATGAAAAACTGTTTTTT.